Below are 20 T cell receptor beta chains sequenced from a single sample in a study of beta chain features in type 1 diabetes. Expressed TCRB transcripts were sequenced after all isolated RNA was converted to cDNA. Here immunoSEQ multiplex PCR was the method, and the copy in TCRdb shows in-frame clones only, minus some. The sample shows 250,000 to 350,000 clones, 13% to 15% of them seen only once. Specimen: central memory CD4+ T cells from blood. Every receptor here comes from a man aged 25-45 years in good health.

This clone was recorded many times. This chain links TRBV7-2 with TRBJ1-1, with TRBD1 matching 9 bases. The CDR3 totals 16 residues. The germline gives CDR1 SGHTA, CDR2 FQGNSA. With V trimmed by 1 base and J by 4 bases, 7 bases remained unmatched. The CDR3: CASSLGGTGSATEAFF. DNA for the CDR3: TGTGCCAGCAGCTTAGGAGGGACAGGGTCCGCCACTGAAGCTTTCTTT.

In this sample, this clone turned up a few times. The DNA for the CDR3 is TGTGCCAGCAGCCCCGGGGCCGGGTCACCAACTAGCACAGATACGCAGTATTTT. This codes for CASSPGAGSPTSTDTQYF. The chain joins TRBV7-2 to TRBJ2-3; tentatively, D is TRBD1 or TRBD2 (5 bases each). The germline V gene encodes CDR1 SGHTA and CDR2 FQGNSA. The V and J ends lost 5 bases and 0 bases respectively, with 21 bases between them. The CDR3 runs to 18 residues. Complete variable domain (other parts from reference TRBV7-2 and TRBJ2-3): GAGVSQSPSNKVTEKGKDVELRCDPISGHTALYWYRQSLGQGLEFLIYFQGNSAPDKSGLPSDRFSAERTGGSVSTLTIQRTQQEDSAVYLCASSPGAGSPTSTDTQYFGPGTRLTVL.

This clone was observed a few times. This rearrangement joins TRBV11-3 to TRBJ1-2, with D unclear. CDR1 SGHNT and CDR2 YENEEA come from the germline V gene. The CDR3 totals 13 residues. The V gene lost 2 bases and the J gene lost 10 bases, with 14 bases spanning the gap. CDR3 nucleotides: TGTGCCAGCAGCTTAAGAAAGGGAGAGGACTACACCTTC. This gives the protein CASSLRKGEDYTF.

V and J are TRBV2 and TRBJ2-1; D is uncertain. Germline CDR1 SNHLY, CDR2 FYNNEI. The CDR3 has 10 amino acids. Trimming removed 2 bases at V and 8 bases at J, with 1 base between. CDR3 region: CASSEHEQFF. The CDR3 DNA follows: TGTGCCAGCAGTGAACATGAGCAGTTCTTC.

This clone was detected ten times or more. The chain joins TRBV7-3 to TRBJ2-7, with D perhaps matching TRBD1 (6 bases). V was shortened by 9 bases and J by 5 bases, with 20 bases between the two germline ends. Germline lookup yields CDR1 SGHTA and CDR2 FQGTGA. The CDR3 consists of 14 residues. This chain's CDR3 is CARPGTRDVHEQYV. The DNA of the CDR3 is TGTGCCAGGCCCGGGACACGGGACGTCCACGAGCAGTACGTC.

This clone was detected only a few times. This chain connects TRBV4-3 to TRBJ2-1; D gene unclear. The CDR3 consists of 15 residues. The germline V and J ends were trimmed by 4 bases and 3 bases, with 13 bases remaining between them. Germline CDR1 reads LGHNA; CDR2 reads YSLEER. The CDR3 DNA sequence: TGCGCCAGCAGCCTACGAATTCAACGCTACAATGAGCAGTTCTTC. Its translation is CASSLRIQRYNEQFF.

This clone occurred a few times. V usage is TRBV5-6 and J usage is TRBJ1-4; D ambiguous. The CDR3 loop spans 13 amino acids. Per germline, CDR1 SGHDT and CDR2 YYEEEE. V lost 9 bases to trimming and J lost 6 bases, with 15 bases between them. CDR3 sequence: CATTRQADEKLFF. Here the CDR3 DNA reads TGTGCCACGACCCGGCAGGCCGATGAAAAACTGTTTTTT.

This clone has just a few counts. The V call is TRBV6-6, the J call TRBJ1-2; D gene unclear. V lost 6 bases and J 7 bases, leaving 6 bases between the germline ends. The CDR3 extends over 10 amino acids. The germline gives CDR1 MNHNY, CDR2 SVGAGI (reference sequence). As DNA, the CDR3 is TGTGCCAGCAGGCACGTTGGCTACACCTTC. This sequence encodes CASRHVGYTF.

The chain combines TRBV20-1 with TRBJ1-4; D is unresolved. The CDR3 is made up of 11 amino acids. Germline-derived CDR1 and CDR2 are DFQATT and SNEGSKA (reference sequence). V dropped 5 bases and J dropped 8 bases, with 9 bases sitting between them. The CDR3 DNA reads TGCAGTGCTGTTACGCAAGAAAAACTGTTTTTT. Translating it yields CSAVTQEKLFF.

This clone was recorded at least ten times. V is TRBV5-4 and J is TRBJ2-3, with 7 bases that match TRBD2. Per the germline V gene, CDR1 is SGHNT and CDR2 is YYREEE (reference sequence). Trimming cost V 2 bases and J 2 bases; bases outside gene matches: 17. There are 19 residues in the CDR3. In DNA, the CDR3 is TGTGCCAGCAGCTTCGCCCTCTTACCGGGGGGATATGTCACAGATACGCAGTATTTT. It is translated as CASSFALLPGGYVTDTQYF.

This clone was observed a handful of times. V usage is TRBV5-1 and J usage is TRBJ1-2, with D possibly being TRBD1 (6 bases). CDR1 SGHRS and CDR2 YFSETQ come from the germline V gene. The CDR3 covers 13 residues. The germline V and J ends were trimmed by 6 bases and 8 bases, with 17 bases remaining between them. The CDR3 sequence: CASTGGLSSGYTF. The CDR3 DNA reads TGCGCCAGCACCGGGGGCCTAAGTTCGGGCTACACCTTC.

The chain has TRBV4-3 and TRBJ1-5; the D gene is possibly TRBD1 (5 bases). The V gene lost 0 bases and the J gene lost 7 bases, with 10 bases spanning the gap. The CDR3 contains 14 residues. Germline lookup yields CDR1 LGHNA and CDR2 YSLEER. CDR3 sequence reads: CASSQDIRGQPQHF. CDR3 DNA sequence: TGCGCCAGCAGCCAAGATATCCGGGGCCAGCCCCAGCATTTT.

The chain joins TRBV7-9 to TRBJ1-2; 9 nucleotides match TRBD1. Germline V gene sequence: CDR1 SEHNR, CDR2 FQNEAQ (reference sequence). There are 15 residues in the CDR3. V lost 5 bases, J lost 4 bases, and 8 bases stayed unmatched. In DNA, the CDR3 is TGTGCCAGCAGCCCTAGAGGGGGACAGGGCTATGGCTACACCTTC. It is translated as CASSPRGGQGYGYTF.

The J gene is TRBJ2-1, the V gene TRBV7-2, with 11 positions matching TRBD2. This CDR3 is 14 amino acids long. Germline lookup yields CDR1 SGHTA and CDR2 FQGNSA. V was clipped by 5 bases and J by 7 bases; unmatched bases: 4. CDR3 sequence: CASSIRLAGNEQFF. DNA of the CDR3: TGTGCCAGCAGCATAAGACTAGCGGGGAATGAGCAGTTCTTC.

The chain links TRBV11-2 to TRBJ2-3; 8 nucleotides align to TRBD2. Germline V gives CDR1 SGHAT, CDR2 FQNNGV. V shed 5 bases and J 2 bases; nucleotides not matched to a gene: 9. The CDR3 has 16 residues. The CDR3: CASSTRWRGATDTQYF. The CDR3 DNA sequence: TGTGCCAGCAGCACACGGTGGCGGGGGGCCACAGATACGCAGTATTTT.

The rearrangement links TRBV5-1 to TRBJ1-5; D may be TRBD1 (6 bases). The CDR3 loop spans 15 amino acids. Germline V CDR1 and CDR2: SGHRS, YFSETQ. V was clipped by 2 bases and J by 3 bases, with 12 bases between them. CDR3 protein: CASSLSSGDNQPQHF. For the CDR3, the DNA is TGCGCCAGCAGCTTATCTTCAGGGGACAATCAGCCCCAGCATTTT.

This clone was counted many times. The chain carries TRBV2 and TRBJ2-1, with TRBD2 matching over 10 bases. V gave up 6 bases and J gave up 7 bases; unmatched junction bases: 6. This CDR3 is built from 14 residues. Looked up from germline, CDR1 is SNHLY and CDR2 is FYNNEI. As DNA, the CDR3 is TGTGCCAGCAGAAAAGCGGGAGGGACTAATGAGCAGTTCTTC. This codes for CASRKAGGTNEQFF.

J is TRBJ2-2 and V is TRBV7-3; 10 positions agree with TRBD2. J lost 5 bases, V lost 5 bases, and 2 bases had no gene match. CDR3 length equals 14 residues. CDR1 SGHTA and CDR2 FQGTGA come from the germline V gene. This chain's CDR3 is CASSPTSGTGELFF. The CDR3 bases are TGTGCCAGCAGCCCGACTAGCGGGACCGGGGAGCTGTTTTTT.

In its sample, this clone was seen a few times. The genes are TRBV4-1 and TRBJ2-5; 9 bases fit TRBD1. V lost 0 bases, J lost 5 bases, and 7 bases stayed unmatched. Germline CDR1 is MGHRA and CDR2 is YSYEKL. CDR3 length: 16 residues. The CDR3 region is CASSQDGTGLGETQYF. CDR3 in DNA: TGCGCCAGCAGCCAAGATGGGACAGGGCTGGGGGAGACCCAGTACTTC.

The chain combines TRBV7-9 with TRBJ2-2, with 8 nucleotides matching TRBD1. J was trimmed by 6 bases and V by 5 bases; bases with no gene match: 5. The CDR3 has 14 amino acids. Germline lookup yields CDR1 SEHNR and CDR2 FQNEAQ (reference sequence). CDR3 nucleotide sequence: TGTGCCAGCAGCCCGAGACAGGGGTCCGGGGAGCTGTTTTTT. It codes for CASSPRQGSGELFF.